This T cell receptor (beta chain) was recorded in a study of blood T cell repertoires in COVID-19. Study context: The samples span acute and convalescent COVID-19 from the United States, Italy and Spain. T cells, B-cell-depleted T cells, or PBMCs provided the cDNA or gDNA that served as material.

In the original processing: The authors estimated nucleated cell counts from reference gene primer amplification. Clones were sequenced by immunoSEQ multiplex PCR, and TCRdb holds only the in-frame ones, with some missing. V, J and clone size are those of that table, while D and trimming were read from the DNA. The table shows roughly 290,000 clones, with 85% to 90% occurring only once. Trimming cost V 6 bases and J 5 bases, with 17 bases left between them. Germline loops: CDR1 SGHRS, CDR2 YFSETQ. CDR3 length: 15 residues. Source material: peripheral blood. The receptor was isolated from a man aged 25 to 40 with acute or convalescent COVID-19. This chain connects TRBV5-1 to TRBJ2-2; possible D gene TRBD1, 6 bases. Written as DNA, the CDR3 is TGCGCCAGCACCACGCAACAGGGTGGAACCGGGGAGCTGTTTTTT. Its translation: CASTTQQGGTGELFF. Based on the CDR3 plus reference TRBV5-1 and TRBJ2-2, the full variable domain is KAGVTQTPRYLIKTRGQQVTLSCSPISGHRSVSWYQQTPGQGLQFLFEYFSETQRNKGNFPGRFSGRQFSNSRSEMNVSTLELGDSALYLCASTTQQGGTGELFFGEGSRLTVL.